The 21 T cell receptor beta chains in this list originate from one sample, sequenced in a study of CD4+ T cells in melanoma. The assay was immunoSEQ multiplex PCR, and TCRdb's table has in-frame clones only and misses some. The table has fewer than 150,000 clones, about nine tenths seen once. The receptors come from a human donor with melanoma.

The chain links TRBV7-2 to TRBJ1-3, with 10 bases matching TRBD1. The CDR3 contains 17 residues. The germline CDR1 and CDR2 sequences are SGHTA and FQGNSA. Unmatched junction bases numbered 5, after V lost 1 base and J lost 2 bases. CDR3 DNA: TGTGCCAGCAGCTTAGTAGGACAGGGGGTCGCTGGAAACACCATATATTTT. Its protein product is CASSLVGQGVAGNTIYF. The variable domain in full, completed from reference TRBV7-2 and TRBJ1-3, reads GAGVSQSPSNKVTEKGKDVELRCDPISGHTALYWYRQSLGQGLEFLIYFQGNSAPDKSGLPSDRFSAERTGGSVSTLTIQRTQQEDSAVYLCASSLVGQGVAGNTIYFGEGSWLTVV.

CDR3 bases: TGTGCCAGCAGGAGGGCGGGGCCTAAAAACATTCAGTACTTC. This gives the protein CASRRAGPKNIQYF. The chain links TRBV6-5 to TRBJ2-4; a possible D gene is TRBD2 (6 bases). The V and J ends lost 6 bases and 4 bases respectively, with 13 bases between them. This CDR3 spans 14 amino acids. Looked up from germline, CDR1 is MNHEY and CDR2 is SVGAGI.

The chain is built from TRBV2 and TRBJ1-5; 8 bases fit TRBD1. Germline CDR1 and CDR2: SNHLY and FYNNEI. This CDR3 region has 15 residues. The J segment lost 1 base and the V segment lost 6 bases, leaving 5 bases of the junction unmatched. The CDR3 DNA reads TGTGCCAGCAGCCAACAGGGGGTCAGCAATCAGCCCCAGCATTTT. This translates into CASSQQGVSNQPQHF. Combining the CDR3 with reference TRBV2 and TRBJ1-5 gives the whole variable domain EPEVTQTPSHQVTQMGQEVILRCVPISNHLYFYWYRQILGQKVEFLVSFYNNEISEKSEIFDDQFSVERPDGSNFTLKIRSTKLEDSAMYFCASSQQGVSNQPQHFGDGTRLSIL.

The V and J genes are TRBV6-5 and TRBJ1-4, with 9 bases lining up with TRBD1. The trim removed 4 bases at V and 2 bases at J, leaving 5 bases unmatched. The germline V gene encodes CDR1 MNHEY and CDR2 SVGAGI. The CDR3 is made up of 16 amino acids. CDR3 nucleotides: TGTGCCAGCAGTTCCGGGACAGGGACCACTAATGAAAAACTGTTTTTT. Its protein is CASSSGTGTTNEKLFF.

The J gene is TRBJ1-1, the V gene TRBV7-2; D uncertain. CDR3 length equals 14 residues. V was shortened by 10 bases and J by 0 bases, with 15 bases between the two germline ends. Per germline, CDR1 SGHTA and CDR2 FQGNSA. The chain's CDR3 is CATQSDLMNTEAFF. Here the CDR3 DNA reads TGTGCCACCCAATCGGACCTCATGAACACTGAAGCTTTCTTT.

This sequence joins TRBV20-1 and TRBJ1-2; the D gene is possibly TRBD1 (6 bases). The germline gives CDR1 DFQATT, CDR2 SNEGSKA (reference sequence). The CDR3 is 11 residues long. V gave up 5 bases and J gave up 5 bases, with 9 bases separating them. In nucleotides, the CDR3 is TGCAGTGCTGCGACAGGATATGGCTACACCTTC. Amino acid sequence: CSAATGYGYTF.

The V and J genes are TRBV11-2 and TRBJ2-1; D possibly uses TRBD1 or TRBD2 (5 bases each). There are 11 residues in the CDR3. CDR1 is SGHAT and CDR2 is FQNNGV in the germline V gene. V was clipped by 5 bases and J by 7 bases, with 6 bases between them. The CDR3 sequence: CASSEGNEQFF. In DNA form, the CDR3 reads TGTGCCAGCAGCGAGGGGAATGAGCAGTTCTTC.

The V gene is TRBV15, the J gene TRBJ1-1; TRBD1 might be the D (5 bases). This CDR3 has 13 residues. Per germline, CDR1 LNHNV and CDR2 YYDKDF (reference sequence). Trimming left V 0 bases short and J 5 bases short, with 7 bases between. The CDR3 bases are TGTGCCACCAGCAGAGATCCAGGGACTGAAGCTTTCTTT. Protein product: CATSRDPGTEAFF.

This chain joins TRBV30 and TRBJ1-2; tentatively, D is TRBD1 (5 bases). This CDR3 comprises 12 residues. Germline values: CDR1 GTSNPN, CDR2 SVGIG (reference sequence). V was clipped by 8 bases and J by 4 bases, with 14 bases between them. The CDR3 nucleotides are TGTGCCCGAAAGCAGGGTGTCTATGGCTACACCTTC. It is translated as CARKQGVYGYTF.

The gene calls are TRBV7-9 and TRBJ2-7; D may correspond to TRBD1 or TRBD2 (5 bases each). This CDR3 comprises 17 residues. CDR1 is SEHNR, CDR2 FQNEAQ, per germline (reference sequence). The germline V and J ends were trimmed by 5 bases and 3 bases, with 23 bases remaining between them. DNA for the CDR3: TGTGCCAGCAGCGCGACTACATCAGGACTTGGGGGCTACGAGCAGTACTTC. This codes for CASSATTSGLGGYEQYF.

The CDR3 sequence is CASSLGGRGNNEQFF. CDR3 sequence (DNA): TGTGCCAGCAGCTTAGGAGGTAGGGGTAACAATGAGCAGTTCTTC. This sequence joins TRBV11-3 and TRBJ2-1, with D perhaps TRBD1 (5 bases). Trimming pared 1 base from V and 5 bases from J, leaving 12 bases between. CDR3 length equals 15 residues. From germline, CDR1 is SGHNT and CDR2 YENEEA.

The chain is built from TRBV7-9 and TRBJ1-6; unclear D gene. From germline, CDR1 is SEHNR and CDR2 FQNEAQ (reference sequence). CDR3 length equals 15 residues. V gave up 6 bases and J gave up 10 bases, with 19 bases separating them. CDR3 DNA sequence: TGTGCCAGCAGTCCGAACTCCGGGGATACATCACCCCTCCACTTT. This gives the protein CASSPNSGDTSPLHF. Full variable domain (rest looked up from reference TRBV7-9 and TRBJ1-6): DTGVSQNPRHKITKRGQNVTFRCDPISEHNRLYWYRQTLGQGPEFLTYFQNEAQLEKSRLLSDRFSAERPKGSFSTLEIQRTEQGDSAMYLCASSPNSGDTSPLHFGNGTRLTVT.

The rearrangement uses TRBV5-1 and TRBJ2-1; 9 bases are a match to TRBD2. The CDR3 spans 15 residues. The germline gives CDR1 SGHRS, CDR2 YFSETQ. Losses at the gene ends were 0 bases for V and 7 bases for J; bases not matched to a gene: 5. The CDR3 DNA sequence: TGCGCCAGCAGCTTGGGGGTAGCGGGGGCGAATGAGCAGTTCTTC. This codes for CASSLGVAGANEQFF.

V usage is TRBV10-3 and J usage is TRBJ2-1; D may match TRBD1 or TRBD2 (5 bases each). Looked up from germline, CDR1 is ENHRY and CDR2 is SYGVKD. Trimming stripped 0 bases from V and 7 bases from J, with 19 bases between. The CDR3 totals 17 residues. CDR3 in amino acids: CAISESTGTLSGNEQFF. CDR3 nucleotide sequence: TGTGCCATCAGTGAGTCGACCGGGACCCTCAGTGGGAATGAGCAGTTCTTC.

The rearrangement joins TRBV5-4 to TRBJ1-1; a weak D match, TRBD1 (5 bases). Germline lookup yields CDR1 SGHNT and CDR2 YYREEE (reference sequence). Trimming removed 4 bases from V and 6 bases from J, with 10 bases in between. The CDR3 length is 12 residues. CDR3 region: CASSPSQAEAFF. The CDR3 bases are TGTGCCAGCAGCCCCTCACAGGCTGAAGCTTTCTTT.

The CDR3 is CASSPGMAPGANNEQFF. DNA of the CDR3: TGTGCCAGCAGCCCAGGGATGGCCCCGGGGGCCAACAATGAGCAGTTCTTC. V usage is TRBV14 and J usage is TRBJ2-1; TRBD1 or TRBD2 may be the D gene (6 bases each). CDR3 length: 17 residues. The V gene lost 4 bases and the J gene lost 5 bases, with 21 bases spanning the gap. Germline V lookup: CDR1 SGHDN, CDR2 FVKESK.

V and J are TRBV6-5 and TRBJ1-2; D uncertain. Germline V gene sequence: CDR1 MNHEY, CDR2 SVGAGI. The CDR3 covers 15 residues. V lost 2 bases to trimming and J lost 4 bases, with 14 bases between them. The CDR3 region has the DNA TGTGCCAGCAGTTACGGTCCCAATCGCGGCTATGGCTACACCTTC. Its protein is CASSYGPNRGYGYTF.

J is TRBJ1-5 and V is TRBV6-5; tentatively, D is TRBD1 (5 bases). The CDR3 runs to 13 residues. The V and J ends lost 4 bases and 5 bases respectively, with 9 bases between them. Looked up from germline, CDR1 is MNHEY and CDR2 is SVGAGI. As DNA, the CDR3 is TGTGCCAGCAGTTCAGGGCCCCATCAGCCCCAGCATTTT. The encoded protein is CASSSGPHQPQHF.

J is TRBJ2-3 and V is TRBV27; 10 positions agree with TRBD2. From germline, CDR1 is MNHEY and CDR2 SMNVEV (reference sequence). The CDR3 is 15 residues long. Unmatched junction bases numbered 7, after V lost 5 bases and J lost 5 bases. The CDR3 sequence: CASSKALAGVDTQYF. The CDR3 nucleotides read TGTGCCAGCAGTAAAGCTCTAGCGGGGGTAGATACGCAGTATTTT.

CDR3 in amino acids: CASSLYFRTDSYGYTF. In DNA form, the CDR3 reads TGTGCCAGCAGCTTGTATTTTCGGACAGACTCGTATGGCTACACCTTC. The rearrangement joins TRBV5-6 to TRBJ1-2, with D possibly being TRBD1 (6 bases). The CDR3 sequence is 16 residues long. Trimming pared 1 base from V and 5 bases from J, leaving 18 bases between. Germline loops: CDR1 SGHDT, CDR2 YYEEEE. Full variable domain (missing parts from reference TRBV5-6 and TRBJ1-2): DAGVTQSPTHLIKTRGQQVTLRCSPKSGHDTVSWYQQALGQGPQFIFQYYEEEERQRGNFPDRFSGHQFPNYSSELNVNALLLGDSALYLCASSLYFRTDSYGYTFGSGTRLTVV.

This clone appeared a few times. The chain joins TRBV9 to TRBJ2-7; the D is unclear. V dropped 0 bases and J dropped 6 bases, with 10 bases sitting between them. The CDR3 consists of 13 residues. CDR1 is SGDLS and CDR2 is YYNGEE in the germline V gene. This CDR3 is CASSVAISSEQYF. In nucleotides, the CDR3 is TGTGCCAGCAGCGTAGCAATATCGTCCGAGCAGTACTTC. Combining the CDR3 with reference TRBV9 and TRBJ2-7 gives the whole variable domain DSGVTQTPKHLITATGQRVTLRCSPRSGDLSVYWYQQSLDQGLQFLIQYYNGEERAKGNILERFSAQQFPDLHSELNLSSLELGDSALYFCASSVAISSEQYFGPGTRLTVT.